This T cell receptor (beta chain) was obtained from a study of T cell responses to AZD1222 COVID-19 vaccine. For the study at large: Second doses were pooled across both intervals (about 4 or about 12 weeks).

Sequencing was performed with immunoSEQ multiplex PCR; in TCRdb, only in-frame clones are kept and a portion is missing. This table holds about 150,000 clones, 90% to 95% found once. Points from the study as a whole: Females made up more of the donors, who were largely white British, and clonal diversity may have come out too low. Close to half of all spike-specific TCRs reportedly target regions of the variants that are unmutated. At 160-218 and 743-854, vaccine-associated CD4 TCRs were dominant, and they spanned spike.

Looked up from germline, CDR1 is LNHDA and CDR2 is SQIVND (reference sequence). V gave up 11 bases and J gave up 5 bases, with 13 bases separating them. This CDR3 contains 13 residues. About this clone itself: Its antigen is as yet unknown.

The receptor comes from an adult in good health. This rearrangement joins TRBV19 to TRBJ1-6; D remains unclear. The material sequenced was peripheral blood, taken on day 0 of AZD1222 vaccination. CDR3 residues: CASAQENNSPLHF. The CDR3 DNA follows: TGTGCCTCTGCCCAGGAAAATAATTCACCCCTCCACTTT.